The clone carrying this T cell receptor beta chain was counted a few times. No antigen is known for it. This record belongs to a study of blood T cells in healthy people across ages. The study's findings and limits: Donors of long life had a larger count of naive CD4+ cells and greater diversity than aged donors.

This CDR3 has 14 amino acids. For the second PCR, which ran for about 7 to 11 cycles, a sample-barcoded 5' primer and a J-beta primer mix were used. Each cDNA molecule was tagged by a template-switch adaptor that had 12 random nucleotides. One entry per CDR3 protein results from TCRdb running MiXCR on the 5' RACE reads. The data contain about 670,000 distinct CDR3 sequences, around two fifths of them singletons. Every donor provided ten milliliters of peripheral blood. Total RNA amounts of at least 6 micrograms were extracted per sample. The source material was blood. The genes are TRBV21-1 and TRBJ2-5; the D segment call TRBD1 is taken from the table without a DNA check. The J call may not be correct, given that the DNA end is closer to TRBJ2-7. TRBV21-1 is tagged as a pseudogene. This TCR derives from an older man in good health. The CDR3 reads CASSPPDRGHEQYF. DNA of the CDR3: TGTGCCAGCAGCCCCCCGGACAGGGGCCACGAGCAGTACTTC.